This T cell receptor (beta chain) was captured by sequencing in a study of tumor and adjacent non-tumor tissue in lung cancer. TCRbeta libraries were built with three rounds of nested PCR, modified from ARM-PCR. MiXCR, applied by TCRdb to the multiplex PCR reads, yields one record per CDR3 protein. This sample carries 70,000 to 95,000 distinct CDR3 sequences, approximately 82% of them seen once, and the ten largest clones take about two fifths. This CDR3 spans 15 amino acids. In germline, CDR1 is MDHEN, CDR2 SYDVKM. RNA was extracted from bulk tissue without any cell sorting. This non-tumor lung sample came from over 3 cm beyond the tumor edge. Points on this clonotype: A much larger clone lies one base from this, so it may be a read error.

The J gene is TRBJ1-2, the V gene TRBV28, with 7 bases identical to TRBD1. This sequence was found in a man aged 65 to 79 with non-small cell lung cancer. Sample: distant non-tumor lung tissue. DNA for the CDR3: TGTACCAGCAGTTTATGGGGGGACAGAAACTATGGCTACACCTTC. Its translation: CTSSLWGDRNYGYTF.